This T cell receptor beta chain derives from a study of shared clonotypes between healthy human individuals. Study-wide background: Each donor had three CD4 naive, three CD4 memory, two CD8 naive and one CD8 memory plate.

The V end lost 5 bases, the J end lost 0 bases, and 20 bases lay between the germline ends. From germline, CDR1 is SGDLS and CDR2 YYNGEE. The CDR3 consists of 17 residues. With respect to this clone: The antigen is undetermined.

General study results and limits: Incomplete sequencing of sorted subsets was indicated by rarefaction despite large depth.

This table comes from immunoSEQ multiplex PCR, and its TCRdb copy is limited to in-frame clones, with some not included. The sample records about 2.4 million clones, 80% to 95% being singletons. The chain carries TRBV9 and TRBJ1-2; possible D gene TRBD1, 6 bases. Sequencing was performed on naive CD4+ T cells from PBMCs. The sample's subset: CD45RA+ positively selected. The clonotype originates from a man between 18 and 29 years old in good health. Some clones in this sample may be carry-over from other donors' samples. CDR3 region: CASSSPPWGAPNYGYTF. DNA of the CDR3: TGTGCCAGCAGTTCTCCTCCCTGGGGGGCTCCTAACTATGGCTACACCTTC. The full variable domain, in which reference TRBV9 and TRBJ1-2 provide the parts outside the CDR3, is DSGVTQTPKHLITATGQRVTLRCSPRSGDLSVYWYQQSLDQGLQFLIQYYNGEERAKGNILERFSAQQFPDLHSELNLSSLELGDSALYFCASSSPPWGAPNYGYTFGSGTRLTVV.